This T cell receptor (beta chain) was identified during a study of cytomegalovirus exposure and HLA in healthy donors. About the research overall: Inside one of the first data releases sat around 86 million unique TCRs taken from HLA-typed donors.

The CDR3 contains 16 residues. Germline CDR1 reads MGHDK; CDR2 reads SYGVNS. V lost 5 bases and J lost 9, with 26 bases in between. Primers for the PCR totalled 60 Vbeta and 13 Jbeta. Repertoires were generated with immunoSEQ multiplex PCR, while TCRdb's copy carries only in-frame clones and drops some. The sample includes some 180,000 clones, about 83% seen only once; the top ten take less than 3.5%. Details on this clone: The target antigen is unknown.

General study results and limits: Across donors, sequencing depth was assumed by presence/absence analyses to be roughly uniform. In a later analysis, TCR association rates varied by HLA locus: DRB1 most, HLA-C fewest.

The chain joins TRBV25-1 to TRBJ2-7; D is uncertain. The sequencing input was PBMCs. The sequence was collected from a female donor in good health and CMV-seronegative. CDR3 sequence reads: CASSPLSGLLKTGQYF. CDR3 nucleotides: TGTGCCAGCAGTCCCCTTTCCGGCCTATTAAAAACGGGGCAGTACTTC.